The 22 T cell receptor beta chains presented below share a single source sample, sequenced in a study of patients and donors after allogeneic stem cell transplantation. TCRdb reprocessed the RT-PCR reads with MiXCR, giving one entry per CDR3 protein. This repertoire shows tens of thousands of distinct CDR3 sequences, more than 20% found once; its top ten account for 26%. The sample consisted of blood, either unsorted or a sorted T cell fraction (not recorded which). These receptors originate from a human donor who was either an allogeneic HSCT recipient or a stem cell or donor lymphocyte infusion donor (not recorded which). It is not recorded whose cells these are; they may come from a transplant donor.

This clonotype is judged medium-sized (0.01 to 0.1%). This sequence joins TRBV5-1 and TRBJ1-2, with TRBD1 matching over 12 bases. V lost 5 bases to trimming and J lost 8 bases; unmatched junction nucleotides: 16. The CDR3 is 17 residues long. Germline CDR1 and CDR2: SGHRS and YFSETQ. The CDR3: CASSSDPGTGGNGGYTF. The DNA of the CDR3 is TGCGCCAGCAGTTCCGATCCCGGGACAGGGGGCAATGGAGGCTACACCTTC.

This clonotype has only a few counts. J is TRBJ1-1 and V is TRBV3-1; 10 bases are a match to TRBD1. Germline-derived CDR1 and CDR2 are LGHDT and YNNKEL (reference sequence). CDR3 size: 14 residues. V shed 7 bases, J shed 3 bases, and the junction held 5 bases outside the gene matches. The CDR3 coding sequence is TGTGCCAGCAACCGACAGGGGGCTTACACTGAAGCTTTCTTT. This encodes CASNRQGAYTEAFF.

CDR3 protein: CASSRTLYGYTF. CDR3 DNA sequence: TGTGCCAGCAGTCGTACTCTCTATGGCTACACCTTC. This chain connects TRBV6-2 or TRBV6-3 to TRBJ1-2, with no clear D. The CDR3 runs 12 residues. V gave up 5 bases and J gave up 4 bases, with 8 bases separating them. Germline loops: CDR1 MNHEY, CDR2 SVGEGT.

The chain's CDR3 is CASSTQQGAGNIQYF. DNA for the CDR3: TGTGCCAGCAGCACCCAACAGGGGGCGGGAAACATTCAGTACTTC. The chain carries TRBV11-2 and TRBJ2-4; 9 nucleotides align to TRBD1. Trimming removed 5 bases from V and 6 bases from J; junction bases left unmatched: 8. The CDR3 covers 15 residues. Germline assignment: CDR1 SGHAT and CDR2 FQNNGV. Combining the CDR3 with reference TRBV11-2 and TRBJ2-4 gives the whole variable domain EAGVAQSPRYKIIEKRQSVAFWCNPISGHATLYWYQQILGQGPKLLIQFQNNGVVDDSQLPKDRFSAERLKGVDSTLKIQPAKLEDSAVYLCASSTQQGAGNIQYFGAGTRLSVL.

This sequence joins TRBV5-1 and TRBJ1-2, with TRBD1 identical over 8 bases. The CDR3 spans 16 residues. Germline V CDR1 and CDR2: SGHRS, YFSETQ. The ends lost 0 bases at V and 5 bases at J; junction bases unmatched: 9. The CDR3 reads CASSLEAGTGFYGYTF. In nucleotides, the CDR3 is TGCGCCAGCAGCTTGGAGGCGGGGACAGGTTTTTATGGCTACACCTTC.

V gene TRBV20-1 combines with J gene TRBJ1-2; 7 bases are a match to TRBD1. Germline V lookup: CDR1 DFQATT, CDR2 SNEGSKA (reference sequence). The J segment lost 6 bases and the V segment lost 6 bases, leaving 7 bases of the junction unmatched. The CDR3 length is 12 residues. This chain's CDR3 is CSAWEGAHGYTF. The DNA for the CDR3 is TGCAGTGCGTGGGAGGGGGCGCATGGCTACACCTTC.

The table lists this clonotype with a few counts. DNA for the CDR3: TGTGCCAGCAGTTCCTCCTATGGCTACACCTTC. This translates into CASSSSYGYTF. V and J are TRBV12-3 or TRBV12-4 and TRBJ1-2, with D uncertain. V was clipped by 4 bases and J by 4 bases, with 4 bases between them. This CDR3 has 11 amino acids.

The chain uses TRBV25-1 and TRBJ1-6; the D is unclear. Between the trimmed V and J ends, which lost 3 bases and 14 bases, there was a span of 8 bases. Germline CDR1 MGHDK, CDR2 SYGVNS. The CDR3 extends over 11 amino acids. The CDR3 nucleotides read TGTGCCAGCAGTGATTCATGGGCCCTCCACTTT. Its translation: CASSDSWALHF.

CDR3 sequence: CATSRDAGAGANVLTF. The CDR3 DNA reads TGTGCCACCAGCAGAGATGCAGGGGCTGGGGCCAACGTCCTGACTTTC. The chain couples TRBV15 to TRBJ2-6; the D gene is possibly TRBD1 (6 bases). The CDR3 extends over 16 amino acids. The germline V gene has CDR1 LNHNV and CDR2 YYDKDF (reference sequence). V lost 0 bases, J lost 2 bases, and 8 bases lay in between.

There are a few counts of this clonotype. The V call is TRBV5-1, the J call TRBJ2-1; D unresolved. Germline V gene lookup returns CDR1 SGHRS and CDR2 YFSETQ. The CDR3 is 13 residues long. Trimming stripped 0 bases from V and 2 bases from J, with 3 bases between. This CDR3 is CASSLGPYNEQFF. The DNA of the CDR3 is TGCGCCAGCAGCTTGGGGCCCTACAATGAGCAGTTCTTC.

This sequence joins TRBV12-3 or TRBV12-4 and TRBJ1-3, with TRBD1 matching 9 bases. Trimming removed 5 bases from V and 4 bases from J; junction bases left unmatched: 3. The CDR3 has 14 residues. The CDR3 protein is CASSQQGAGNTIYF. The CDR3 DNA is TGTGCCAGCAGTCAACAGGGGGCCGGAAACACCATATATTTT.

The CDR3, as DNA: TGTGCCAGCAGCTTTCCGGGGGATGAGCAGTTCTTC. It encodes CASSFPGDEQFF. V usage is TRBV7-9 and J usage is TRBJ2-1; D is perhaps TRBD2 (6 bases). CDR1 SEHNR and CDR2 FQNEAQ come from the germline V gene (reference sequence). Between the trimmed V and J ends, which lost 3 bases and 8 bases, there was a span of 8 bases. The CDR3 totals 12 residues.

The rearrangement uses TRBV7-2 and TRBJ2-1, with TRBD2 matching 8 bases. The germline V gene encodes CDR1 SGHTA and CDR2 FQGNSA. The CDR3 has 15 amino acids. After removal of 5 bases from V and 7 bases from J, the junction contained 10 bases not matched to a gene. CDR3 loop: CASSPDRGGLNEQFF. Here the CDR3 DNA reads TGTGCCAGCAGCCCCGATCGGGGGGGGCTAAATGAGCAGTTCTTC.

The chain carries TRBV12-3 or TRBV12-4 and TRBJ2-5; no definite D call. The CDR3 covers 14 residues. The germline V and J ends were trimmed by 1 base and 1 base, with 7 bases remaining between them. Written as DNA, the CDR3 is TGTGCCAGCAGTTTAGGGCGCTCCCAAGAGACCCAGTACTTC. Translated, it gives CASSLGRSQETQYF.

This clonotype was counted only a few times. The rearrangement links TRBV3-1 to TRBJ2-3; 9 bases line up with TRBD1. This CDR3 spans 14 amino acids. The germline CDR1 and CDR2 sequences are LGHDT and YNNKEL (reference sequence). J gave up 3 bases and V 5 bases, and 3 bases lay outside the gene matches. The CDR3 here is CASSRQGGTDTQYF. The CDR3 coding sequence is TGTGCCAGCAGCAGACAGGGGGGAACAGATACGCAGTATTTT.

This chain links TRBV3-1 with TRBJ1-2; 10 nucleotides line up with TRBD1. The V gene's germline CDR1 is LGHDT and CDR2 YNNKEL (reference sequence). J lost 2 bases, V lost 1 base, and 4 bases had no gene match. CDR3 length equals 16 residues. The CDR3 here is CASSQGSDRGNYGYTF. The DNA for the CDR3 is TGTGCCAGCAGCCAAGGTTCGGACAGGGGGAACTATGGCTACACCTTC.

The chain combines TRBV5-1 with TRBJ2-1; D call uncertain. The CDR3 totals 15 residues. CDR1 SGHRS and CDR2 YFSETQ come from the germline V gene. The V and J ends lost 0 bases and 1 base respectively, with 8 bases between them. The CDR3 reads CASSLDEPSYNEQFF. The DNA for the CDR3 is TGCGCCAGCAGCTTGGATGAACCTTCCTACAATGAGCAGTTCTTC. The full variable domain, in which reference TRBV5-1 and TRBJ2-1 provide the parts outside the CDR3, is KAGVTQTPRYLIKTRGQQVTLSCSPISGHRSVSWYQQTPGQGLQFLFEYFSETQRNKGNFPGRFSGRQFSNSRSEMNVSTLELGDSALYLCASSLDEPSYNEQFFGPGTRLTVL.

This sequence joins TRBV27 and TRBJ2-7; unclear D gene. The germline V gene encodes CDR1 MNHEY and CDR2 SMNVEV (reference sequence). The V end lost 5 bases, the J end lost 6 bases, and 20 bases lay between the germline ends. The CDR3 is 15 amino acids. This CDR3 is CASSRPGRDPAEQYF. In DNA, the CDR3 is TGTGCCAGCAGTCGCCCCGGGCGCGATCCCGCCGAGCAGTACTTC.

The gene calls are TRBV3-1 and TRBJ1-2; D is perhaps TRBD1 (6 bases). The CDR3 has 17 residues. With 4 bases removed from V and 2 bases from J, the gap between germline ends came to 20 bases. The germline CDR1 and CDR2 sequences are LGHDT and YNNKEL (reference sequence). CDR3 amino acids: CASSPRGHREWNYGYTF. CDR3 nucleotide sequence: TGTGCCAGCAGCCCACGGGGGCACAGGGAGTGGAACTATGGCTACACCTTC.

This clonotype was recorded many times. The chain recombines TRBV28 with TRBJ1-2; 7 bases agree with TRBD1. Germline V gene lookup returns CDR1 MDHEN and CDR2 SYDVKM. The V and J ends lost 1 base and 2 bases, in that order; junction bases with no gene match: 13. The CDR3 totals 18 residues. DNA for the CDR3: TGTGCCAGCAGTTTATCTCTTCAGCCGGGACAGCAAAACTATGGCTACACCTTC. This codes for CASSLSLQPGQQNYGYTF.

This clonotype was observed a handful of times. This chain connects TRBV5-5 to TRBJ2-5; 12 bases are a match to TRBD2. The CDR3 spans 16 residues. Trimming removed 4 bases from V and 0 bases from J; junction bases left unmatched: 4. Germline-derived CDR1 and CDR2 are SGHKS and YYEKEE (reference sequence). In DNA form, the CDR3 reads TGTGCCAGCAGCCCCGGACTAGCGGGGTACCAAGAGACCCAGTACTTC. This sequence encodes CASSPGLAGYQETQYF.

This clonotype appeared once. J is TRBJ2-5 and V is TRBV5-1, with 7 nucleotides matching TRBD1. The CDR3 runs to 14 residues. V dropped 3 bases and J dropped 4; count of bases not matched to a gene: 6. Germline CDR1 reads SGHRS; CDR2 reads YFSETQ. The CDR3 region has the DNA TGCGCCAGCAGCTCGACGACAGGGATAGAGACCCAGTACTTC. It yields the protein CASSSTTGIETQYF.